This T cell receptor (beta chain) was profiled in a study of blood T cell repertoires in COVID-19. Study overall: The samples span acute and convalescent COVID-19 from the United States, Italy and Spain.

This CDR3 comprises 15 residues. J was trimmed by 5 bases and V by 0 bases; bases with no gene match: 7. In germline, CDR1 is MGHRA, CDR2 YSYEKL. Methods used by the authors: Reference gene primer amplification gave estimated nucleated cell counts. Data came from immunoSEQ multiplex PCR; TCRdb stores just in-frame clones and leaves some out. The V and J calls and clone size come from that table; D and trimming were worked out from the DNA. The data hold a few hundred thousand clones, with approximately 84% observed a single time. The chain recombines TRBV4-1 with TRBJ2-7; 7 bases align to TRBD1. This TCR was recovered from a woman under 40 who had recovered from COVID-19. Material for sequencing was peripheral blood. CDR3 DNA: TGCGCCAGCAGCCAAGATCCGAGACAGGGTAACGAGCAGTACTTC. This encodes CASSQDPRQGNEQYF.